This T cell receptor (beta chain) comes out of a study of regulatory T cells in long-lasting Graves disease. This clonotype was observed at least ten times. Sequencing libraries for TCR beta were prepared with iRepertoire HTBI primers and Arm-PCR of CDR3 regions. TCRdb passed the multiplex PCR reads through MiXCR, listing each CDR3 protein once. The table lists approximately 540,000 distinct CDR3 sequences, 12% of them singletons. Time point denoted: newly diagnosed GD, antithyroid drugs for less than 3 months. Scientists built the TCR library using RNA that was extracted from PBMCs. American Thyroid Association guidelines defined Graves' disease diagnosis. The CDR3 runs to 17 residues. Germline loops: CDR1 SGHAT, CDR2 FQDESV (reference sequence). Trimming removed 1 base from V and 7 bases from J; junction bases left unmatched: 9. These records were also assigned to another study, of T cells in Graves' hyperthyroidism and ophthalmopathy. This second report adds: Lactation, pregnancy, other autoimmune disease or uncontrolled infection led to exclusion of patients. Blood also showed most of the thyroid clonotypes that were expanded above 0.001.

This clonotype was sampled from a woman in her thirties with Graves disease. Sample: peripheral blood mononuclear cells (PBMCs), taken at new diagnosis, from a patient treated with antithyroid drugs. The J gene is TRBJ2-1, the V gene TRBV11-1, with 11 bases identical to TRBD2. For the CDR3, the DNA is TGTGCCAGCAGCTTAGAGGTCCTAGCGGGAGGAGTAAATGAGCAGTTCTTC. This translates into CASSLEVLAGGVNEQFF.